The rows below give T cell receptor beta chains drawn from one sample of a study of cytomegalovirus exposure and HLA in healthy donors. Profiled with immunoSEQ multiplex PCR; TCRdb holds only in-frame clones, not every one. Found here are tens of thousands of clones, around 73% of them singletons; the top ten hold 8% to 10%. The specimen was PBMCs. The receptor source for this set is a woman aged 40 to 55 in good health and CMV-seropositive. Both conserved end residues are part of each CDR3. Each record gives: clone size, J gene, V gene, CDR3 protein. Only part of the rows carry a size: once, few, many, or a class if the clone is expanded.

abundance: NA; j_gene: TRBJ2-3; v_gene: TRBV4-1; CDR3aa: CASSPFTDTQYF
abundance: NA; j_gene: TRBJ2-1; v_gene: TRBV6-1; CDR3aa: CASNRDSSSYNEQFF
abundance: NA; j_gene: TRBJ1-1; v_gene: TRBV7-2; CDR3aa: CASSSLVGVNTEAFF
abundance: NA; j_gene: TRBJ2-7; v_gene: TRBV5-1; CDR3aa: CASSSTRAGQGFSSYEQYF
abundance: NA; j_gene: TRBJ2-2; v_gene: TRBV25-1; CDR3aa: CASSEWRSTNTGELFF
abundance: NA; j_gene: TRBJ2-5; v_gene: TRBV7-3; CDR3aa: CASSLSLAGGRETQYF
abundance: few; j_gene: TRBJ2-5; v_gene: TRBV7-2; CDR3aa: CASSLEREETQYF
abundance: NA; j_gene: TRBJ2-5; v_gene: TRBV7-6; CDR3aa: CASRALGEETQYF
abundance: once; j_gene: TRBJ2-2; v_gene: TRBV11-2; CDR3aa: CASRRAGTNTGELFF
abundance: NA; j_gene: TRBJ2-7; v_gene: TRBV11-2; CDR3aa: CASSSISRRGSYEQYF
abundance: few; j_gene: TRBJ2-3; v_gene: TRBV11-2; CDR3aa: CASSPLAGAHTQYF
abundance: NA; j_gene: TRBJ1-1; v_gene: TRBV6-5; CDR3aa: CASSPQGHTEAFF
abundance: NA; j_gene: TRBJ1-3; v_gene: TRBV21-1; CDR3aa: CASSKARQGAYTIYF
abundance: NA; j_gene: TRBJ2-1; v_gene: TRBV7-9; CDR3aa: CASSTSKNVYNEQFF
abundance: few; j_gene: TRBJ1-1; v_gene: TRBV7-7; CDR3aa: CASSWRLNTEAFF
abundance: NA; j_gene: TRBJ2-2; v_gene: TRBV5-6; CDR3aa: CASSLGQGAVGELFF
abundance: NA; j_gene: TRBJ2-5; v_gene: TRBV18; CDR3aa: CASSPAGGQQETQYF
abundance: NA; j_gene: TRBJ2-7; v_gene: TRBV7-2; CDR3aa: CASSLQAYEQYF
abundance: NA; j_gene: TRBJ2-5; v_gene: TRBV7-9; CDR3aa: CASSPRTGGTETQYF
abundance: NA; j_gene: TRBJ2-7; v_gene: TRBV5-4; CDR3aa: CASSFQGIEQCF
abundance: NA; j_gene: TRBJ1-5; v_gene: TRBV28; CDR3aa: CASSLWPQGVGQPQHF
abundance: few; j_gene: TRBJ2-3; v_gene: TRBV27; CDR3aa: CASSFIDTQYF
abundance: NA; j_gene: TRBJ2-2; v_gene: TRBV7-2; CDR3aa: CASSLGQGVGMGELFF
abundance: NA; j_gene: TRBJ1-2; v_gene: TRBV14; CDR3aa: CASSSTHRVAYGYTF
abundance: NA; j_gene: TRBJ1-1; v_gene: TRBV7-8; CDR3aa: CASSSRTELPEAFF
abundance: few; j_gene: TRBJ2-5; v_gene: TRBV5-4; CDR3aa: CASSLLSQGGQGQYF
abundance: NA; j_gene: TRBJ1-2; v_gene: TRBV19; CDR3aa: CASSRGSPANGYTF
abundance: few; j_gene: TRBJ2-5; v_gene: TRBV4-2; CDR3aa: CASSQATLAGGLEETQYF
abundance: NA; j_gene: TRBJ2-3; v_gene: TRBV19; CDR3aa: CASSTQAFTDTQYF
abundance: NA; j_gene: TRBJ1-2; v_gene: TRBV5-1; CDR3aa: CASSLQGQGNGYTF